A selection of T cell receptor beta chains follows, all from one sample in a study of post-analysis software for immune sequencing data. TCRdb re-called the PCR reads through MiXCR, storing one row per CDR3 protein. Of some 690,000 distinct CDR3 sequences in the sample, around 27% are singletons; the top ten hold approximately 0.6%. The sequencing sample was made of blood. These receptors originate from a girl aged 10 to 17 with multiple sclerosis. Both conserved end residues are part of each CDR3. The D gene is left open where the match is weak. Rows may omit the clone size; those that give it use once, few, many or a size class.

TRBJ1-5 NA NA TRBV7-6 CASSLASAPNSNQPRHF TGTGCCAGCAGCTTAGCTTCGGCACCCAATAGCAATCAGCCCCGGCATTTT
TRBJ2-5 NA NA TRBV6-1 CASSEAVVADRYF TGTGCCAGCAGTGAAGCGGTAGTAGCGGACAGGTACTTC
TRBJ2-3 NA NA TRBV6-5 CASSYSSTSGDTQYF TGTGCCAGCAGTTACTCTTCCACCAGCGGGGATACGCAGTATTTT
TRBJ2-4 few TRBD2 TRBV3-1 CASSQDKLAGGAKNIQYF TGTGCCAGCAGCCAAGATAAGCTAGCGGGAGGGGCCAAAAACATTCAGTACTTC
TRBJ2-7 NA TRBD1 TRBV7-2 CASSHRQGEQYF TGTGCCAGCAGCCACCGACAGGGCGAGCAGTACTTC
TRBJ2-7 few NA TRBV27 CAIQRGREQYF TGTGCCATCCAACGCGGCCGGGAGCAGTACTTC
TRBJ2-7 NA TRBD2 TRBV5-6 CASSVGLAIEQYF TGTGCCAGCAGCGTGGGACTAGCAATCGAGCAGTACTTC
TRBJ2-5 once TRBD1 TRBV20-1 CSAEGTGLNQETQYF TGCAGTGCCGAAGGGACAGGCCTCAACCAAGAGACCCAGTACTTC
TRBJ2-7 few NA TRBV29-1 CSGGNSYEQYF TGCAGCGGGGGGAACTCCTACGAGCAGTACTTC
TRBJ1-2 few NA TRBV6-2/TRBV6-3 CASSYRGQSGYGYTF TGTGCCAGCAGTTACAGAGGACAGTCGGGCTATGGCTACACCTTC
TRBJ2-1 few NA TRBV20-1 CSAPRRTATLEQFF TGCAGTGCTCCTAGACGGACTGCTACCCTTGAGCAGTTCTTC
TRBJ2-3 few NA TRBV5-1 CASSLYQEGTDTQYF TGCGCCAGCAGCTTGTACCAGGAGGGCACAGATACGCAGTATTTT
TRBJ1-5 once TRBD1 TRBV4-3 CASSQEWQGDQPQHF TGCGCCAGCAGCCAAGAGTGGCAGGGGGATCAGCCCCAGCATTTT
TRBJ1-6 NA TRBD1 TRBV7-6 CASSLSPIGATGTQNSPLHF TGTGCCAGCAGCTTATCCCCAATTGGTGCGACAGGGACGCAGAATTCACCCCTCCACTTT
TRBJ2-1 NA NA TRBV12-3/TRBV12-4 CASSSTSRSAYNEQFF TGTGCCAGCAGTTCTACTAGCCGATCCGCCTACAATGAGCAGTTCTTC
TRBJ2-7 NA NA TRBV18 CASSESRDGYEQYF TGTGCCAGCTCCGAGAGTAGGGACGGGTACGAGCAGTACTTC
TRBJ1-5 NA NA TRBV3-1 CVSSQVGAAQHF TGTGTCAGCAGCCAAGTGGGGGCAGCCCAGCATTTT
TRBJ1-2 few NA TRBV24-1 CATQGTHGYTF TGTGCCACTCAGGGAACCCATGGCTACACCTTC
TRBJ2-1 NA TRBD2 TRBV28 CASSGGGGPYNEQFF TGTGCCAGCAGTGGGGGGGGAGGACCTTACAATGAGCAGTTCTTC
TRBJ1-2 NA NA TRBV5-1 CASSLDIWDGLYGYTF TGCGCCAGCAGCTTGGATATCTGGGACGGACTCTATGGCTACACCTTC
TRBJ2-1 few TRBD1 TRBV10-3 CAISRQGSSYNEQFF TGTGCCATCAGCCGACAGGGGAGTTCCTACAATGAGCAGTTCTTC
TRBJ1-6 NA NA TRBV6-6 CASSYRLGGGSPLHF TGTGCCAGCAGTTACCGCCTCGGAGGCGGATCACCCCTCCACTTT
TRBJ2-3 few NA TRBV12-3/TRBV12-4 CASSFAGAYTDTQYF TGTGCCAGCAGTTTCGCGGGGGCCTACACAGATACGCAGTATTTT
TRBJ2-3 few TRBD2 TRBV4-3 CASSQDLGLAGGFPQYF TGCGCCAGCAGCCAAGACCTGGGACTAGCGGGGGGCTTCCCGCAGTATTTT